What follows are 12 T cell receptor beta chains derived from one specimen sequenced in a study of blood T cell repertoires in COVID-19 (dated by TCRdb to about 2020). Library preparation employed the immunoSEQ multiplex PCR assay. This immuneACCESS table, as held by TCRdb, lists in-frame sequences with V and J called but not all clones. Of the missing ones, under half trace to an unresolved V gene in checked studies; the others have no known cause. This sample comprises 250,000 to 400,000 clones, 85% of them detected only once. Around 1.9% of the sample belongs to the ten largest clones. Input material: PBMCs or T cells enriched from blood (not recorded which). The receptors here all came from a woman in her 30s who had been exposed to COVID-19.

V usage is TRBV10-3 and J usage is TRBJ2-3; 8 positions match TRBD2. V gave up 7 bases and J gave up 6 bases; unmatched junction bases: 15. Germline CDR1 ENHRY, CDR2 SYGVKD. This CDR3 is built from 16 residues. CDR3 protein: CAIMDGAGGAVDTQYF. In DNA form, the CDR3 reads TGTGCCATCATGGATGGGGCCGGGGGGGCTGTCGATACGCAGTATTTT.

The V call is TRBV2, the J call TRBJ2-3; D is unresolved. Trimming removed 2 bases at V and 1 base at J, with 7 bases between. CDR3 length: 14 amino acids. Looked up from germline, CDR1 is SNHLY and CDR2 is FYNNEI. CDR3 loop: CASSEIGGTDTQYF. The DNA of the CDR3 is TGTGCCAGCAGTGAAATTGGAGGCACAGATACGCAGTATTTT.

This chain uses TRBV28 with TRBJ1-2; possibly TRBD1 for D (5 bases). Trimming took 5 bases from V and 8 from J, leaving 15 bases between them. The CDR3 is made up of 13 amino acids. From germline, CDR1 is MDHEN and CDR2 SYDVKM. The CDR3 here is CASSTTGAGGYTF. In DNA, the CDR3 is TGTGCCAGCAGTACCACAGGAGCTGGGGGCTACACCTTC.

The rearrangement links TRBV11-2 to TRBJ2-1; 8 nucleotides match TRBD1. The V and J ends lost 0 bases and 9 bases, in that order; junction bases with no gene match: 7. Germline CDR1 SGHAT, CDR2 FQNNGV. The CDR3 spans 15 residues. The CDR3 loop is CASSLDGQGFVEQFF. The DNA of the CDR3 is TGTGCCAGCAGCTTAGATGGACAGGGATTCGTTGAGCAGTTCTTC. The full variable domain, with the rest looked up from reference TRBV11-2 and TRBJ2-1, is EAGVAQSPRYKIIEKRQSVAFWCNPISGHATLYWYQQILGQGPKLLIQFQNNGVVDDSQLPKDRFSAERLKGVDSTLKIQPAKLEDSAVYLCASSLDGQGFVEQFFGPGTRLTVL.

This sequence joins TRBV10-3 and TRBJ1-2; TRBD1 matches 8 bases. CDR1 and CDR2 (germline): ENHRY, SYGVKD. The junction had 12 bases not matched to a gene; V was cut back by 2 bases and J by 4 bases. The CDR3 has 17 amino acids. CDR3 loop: CAISEAGTGTGGYGYTF. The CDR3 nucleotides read TGTGCCATCAGTGAGGCCGGGACAGGAACTGGTGGCTATGGCTACACCTTC.

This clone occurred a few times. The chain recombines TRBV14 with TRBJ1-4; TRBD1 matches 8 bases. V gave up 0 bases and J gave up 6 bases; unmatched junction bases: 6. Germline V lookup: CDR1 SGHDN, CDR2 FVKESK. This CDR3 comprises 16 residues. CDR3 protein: CASSQDSTGGDEKLFF. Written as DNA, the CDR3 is TGTGCCAGCAGCCAAGATTCCACAGGGGGGGATGAAAAACTGTTTTTT.

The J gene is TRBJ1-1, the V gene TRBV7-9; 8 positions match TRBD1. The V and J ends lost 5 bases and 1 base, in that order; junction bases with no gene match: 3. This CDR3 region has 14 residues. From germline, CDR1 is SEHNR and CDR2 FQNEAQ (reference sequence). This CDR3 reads CASSEGQGNTEAFF. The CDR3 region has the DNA TGTGCCAGCAGCGAAGGACAGGGGAACACTGAAGCTTTCTTT.

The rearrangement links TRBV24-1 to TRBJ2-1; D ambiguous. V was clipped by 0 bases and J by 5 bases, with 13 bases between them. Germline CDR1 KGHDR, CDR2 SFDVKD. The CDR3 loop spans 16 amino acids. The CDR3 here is CATSDLRRPLDNEQFF. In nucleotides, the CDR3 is TGTGCCACCAGTGATTTGAGGAGACCTTTGGACAATGAGCAGTTCTTC.

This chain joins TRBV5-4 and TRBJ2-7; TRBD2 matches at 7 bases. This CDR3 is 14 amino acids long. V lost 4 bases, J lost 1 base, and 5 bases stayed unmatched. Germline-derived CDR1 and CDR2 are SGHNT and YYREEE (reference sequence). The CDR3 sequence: CASSLRGGSYEQYF. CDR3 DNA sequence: TGTGCCAGCAGCCTCCGGGGAGGGTCCTACGAGCAGTACTTC.

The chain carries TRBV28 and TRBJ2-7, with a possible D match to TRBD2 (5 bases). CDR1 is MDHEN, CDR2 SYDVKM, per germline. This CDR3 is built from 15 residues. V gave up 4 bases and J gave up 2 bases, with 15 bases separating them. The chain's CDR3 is CASSSPGVTTYEQYF. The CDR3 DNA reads TGTGCCAGCAGTTCGCCCGGGGTGACTACCTACGAGCAGTACTTC.

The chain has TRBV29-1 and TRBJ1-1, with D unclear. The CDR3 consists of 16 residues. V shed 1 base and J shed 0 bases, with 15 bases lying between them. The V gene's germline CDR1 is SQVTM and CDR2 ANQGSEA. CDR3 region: CSVEAPLAGVNTEAFF. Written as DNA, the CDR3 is TGCAGCGTTGAAGCCCCTTTGGCAGGCGTGAACACTGAAGCTTTCTTT.

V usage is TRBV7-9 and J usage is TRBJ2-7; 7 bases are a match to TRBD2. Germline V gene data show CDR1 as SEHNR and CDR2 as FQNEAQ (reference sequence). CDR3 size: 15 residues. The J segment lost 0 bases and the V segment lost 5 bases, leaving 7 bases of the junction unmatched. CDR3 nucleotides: TGTGCCAGCAGCAGTCCTAGCGGACGCTCCTACGAGCAGTACTTC. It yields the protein CASSSPSGRSYEQYF.